Each of the 14 T cell receptor beta chains below was sequenced from the same sample in a study of cytomegalovirus exposure and HLA in healthy donors. PCR amplification relied on 60 Vbeta primers (plus 13 Jbeta primers). The protocol was immunoSEQ multiplex PCR, while the TCRdb copy is restricted to in-frame clones and leaves out a portion. The data hold about 110,000 clones, with approximately 15% observed a single time. Sequenced: PBMCs. The receptors shown here come from a woman younger than 35 in good health and CMV-seronegative.

This clone appeared a few times. The chain links TRBV29-1 to TRBJ2-7, with D possibly being TRBD2 (5 bases). Trimming pared 1 base from V and 3 bases from J, leaving 16 bases between. Per germline, CDR1 SQVTM and CDR2 ANQGSEA. The CDR3 covers 15 residues. Here the CDR3 reads CSVEGGRGFYYEQYF. CDR3 in DNA: TGCAGCGTTGAAGGAGGGCGCGGATTTTACTACGAGCAGTACTTC.

This clone was found a few times. V usage is TRBV18 and J usage is TRBJ1-1; TRBD1 might be the D (6 bases). This CDR3 comprises 14 residues. V was shortened by 0 bases and J by 7 bases, with 12 bases between the two germline ends. Germline CDR1 and CDR2: KGHSH and LQKENI. The CDR3 DNA follows: TGTGCCAGCTCACCACCCGTGATAGGGGGTGAAGCTTTCTTT. It yields the protein CASSPPVIGGEAFF.

This clone was picked up a small number of times. The rearrangement joins TRBV27 to TRBJ1-6; 7 nucleotides align to TRBD1. The trim removed 3 bases at V and 6 bases at J, leaving 2 bases unmatched. Germline values: CDR1 MNHEY, CDR2 SMNVEV (reference sequence). This CDR3 is built from 14 residues. As DNA, the CDR3 is TGTGCCAGCAGTTTCCGGGACAGTAATTCACCCCTCCACTTT. Its translation is CASSFRDSNSPLHF.

This sequence joins TRBV6-1 and TRBJ1-2, with a tentative D call TRBD1 (6 bases). Germline V lookup: CDR1 MNHNS, CDR2 SASEGT. This CDR3 contains 17 residues. Trimming removed 0 bases from V and 2 bases from J, with 16 bases in between. The CDR3 DNA reads TGTGCCAGCAGTGAAGCCAGGAGGGGGGGTCCCAACTATGGCTACACCTTC. It yields the protein CASSEARRGGPNYGYTF.

This clone was counted a few times. The chain recombines TRBV2 with TRBJ1-4; TRBD1 matches at 7 bases. CDR1 and CDR2 (germline): SNHLY, FYNNEI. This CDR3 is 14 amino acids long. Trimming at V came to 6 bases and at J to 7 bases, leaving 8 bases not matched to a gene. The CDR3: CASRLDRVAEKLFF. For the CDR3, the DNA is TGTGCCAGCAGGCTCGACAGGGTGGCTGAAAAACTGTTTTTT.

In this sample, this clone turned up a few times. This sequence joins TRBV30 and TRBJ2-2; 10 bases are a match to TRBD2. CDR3 length equals 17 residues. After removal of 1 base from V and 5 bases from J, the junction contained 10 bases not matched to a gene. Germline V CDR1 and CDR2: GTSNPN, SVGIG (reference sequence). The DNA for the CDR3 is TGTGCCTGGAGTGGTTCCCTAGCGGGAGATCGAACCGGGGAGCTGTTTTTT. Translating gives CAWSGSLAGDRTGELFF.

This clone has just a few counts. V gene TRBV19 combines with J gene TRBJ2-5; 8 nucleotides match TRBD1. The length of the CDR3 is 13 residues. V lost 8 bases and J lost 4; bases outside the gene matches: 6. Germline V gene lookup returns CDR1 LNHDA and CDR2 SQIVND (reference sequence). CDR3 sequence reads: CASRDRGGETQYF. In DNA form, the CDR3 reads TGTGCCAGTCGAGACAGGGGCGGAGAGACCCAGTACTTC.

CDR3 nucleotide sequence: TGTGCCAGCAGTTTAGAAGGCGGGACAGGGGGATGGGGCTACACCTTC. Translating gives CASSLEGGTGGWGYTF. The genes are TRBV28 and TRBJ1-2; 11 nucleotides agree with TRBD1. The V and J ends lost 2 bases and 8 bases, in that order; junction bases with no gene match: 10. The CDR3 consists of 16 residues. Germline lookup yields CDR1 MDHEN and CDR2 SYDVKM.

The V gene is TRBV4-1, the J gene TRBJ2-7, with 12 bases matching TRBD1. This CDR3 is built from 15 residues. The junction had 6 bases not matched to a gene; V was cut back by 4 bases and J by 5 bases. Per germline, CDR1 MGHRA and CDR2 YSYEKL. The CDR3 sequence is CASSRAGTGGDEQYF. Written as DNA, the CDR3 is TGCGCCAGCAGCCGAGCCGGGACAGGGGGCGACGAGCAGTACTTC.

This clone was counted a few times. The V and J genes are TRBV11-2 and TRBJ2-7, with D possibly TRBD2 on 6 matching bases. Deletions cut 7 bases from V and 3 bases from J, with 19 bases between. The CDR3 consists of 15 residues. Germline lookup yields CDR1 SGHAT and CDR2 FQNNGV. The CDR3 DNA is TGTGCCAGCATCGAAATCGTAGGAGGGTTCTACGAGCAGTACTTC. This codes for CASIEIVGGFYEQYF.

The J gene is TRBJ1-2, the V gene TRBV6-1; D gene unclear. The V and J ends lost 2 bases and 8 bases respectively, with 18 bases between them. The CDR3 extends over 15 amino acids. CDR1 and CDR2 (germline): MNHNS, SASEGT. The CDR3 coding sequence is TGTGCCAGCAGTGAAAGGAGGGCCCTCACGGAAGGCTACACCTTC. Its protein is CASSERRALTEGYTF.

The rearrangement links TRBV19 to TRBJ1-1; 8 bases map to TRBD1. The V gene end was trimmed by 3 bases and the J gene end by 1 base; junction bases not matched to a gene: 7. In germline, CDR1 is LNHDA, CDR2 SQIVND (reference sequence). The CDR3 is 16 amino acids. CDR3 region: CASSIPGQGENTEAFF. The CDR3 DNA follows: TGTGCCAGTAGTATCCCTGGACAGGGCGAGAACACTGAAGCTTTCTTT.

V and J are TRBV15 and TRBJ2-5; D not resolved. Trimming took off 2 bases at V and 5 bases at J, with 9 bases between the two ends. The CDR3 is 13 amino acids. The germline V gene has CDR1 LNHNV and CDR2 YYDKDF (reference sequence). The CDR3 DNA reads as TGTGCCACCAGCAGATCCGGGTTGGAGACCCAGTACTTC. Translated, it gives CATSRSGLETQYF.

This clone has more than one count but fewer than ten. The chain employs TRBV6-5 and TRBJ2-5; 10 bases agree with TRBD1. TRBJ2-7 matches the DNA end more closely, so the J call is doubtful. Germline lookup yields CDR1 MNHEY and CDR2 SVGAGI. CDR3 length: 15 residues. This CDR3 reads CASSYLRDRGYEQYF. In nucleotides, the CDR3 is TGTGCCAGCAGTTACCTCCGGGACAGGGGCTACGAGCAGTACTTC.